The rows below give T cell receptor beta chains drawn from one sample of a study of shared clonotypes between healthy human individuals. Profiled with immunoSEQ multiplex PCR; TCRdb holds only in-frame clones, not every one. Of around 200,000 clones in the sample, 90% to 95% were seen once. Sample: naive CD4+ T cells sorted from blood. The receptors stem from a woman aged 25 to 39 in good health. Both conserved end residues are part of each CDR3. D genes are given only for firm matches. Size values are once, few and many counts, or a class for expanded clones, and some rows have none.

clone size: NA; D gene: NA; V gene: TRBV4-2; J gene: TRBJ1-4; CDR3 DNA: TGTGCCAGCACCGAAACGGAGGGGGGCGGCGAAAAACTGTTTTTT; CDR3 protein: CASTETEGGGEKLFF
clone size: NA; D gene: TRBD2; V gene: TRBV5-1; J gene: TRBJ2-3; CDR3 DNA: TGCGCCAGCAGCTTGGCGGGACTAGCGGGAGGGCCGACAGATACGCAGTATTTT; CDR3 protein: CASSLAGLAGGPTDTQYF
clone size: NA; D gene: NA; V gene: TRBV11-2; J gene: TRBJ2-1; CDR3 DNA: TGTGCCAGCAGCTTAACCGGGACTGGATACAATGAGCAGTTCTTC; CDR3 protein: CASSLTGTGYNEQFF
clone size: NA; D gene: NA; V gene: TRBV28; J gene: TRBJ1-5; CDR3 DNA: TGTGCCAGCCAAACCGGGCCATTAAATCAGCCCCAGCATTTT; CDR3 protein: CASQTGPLNQPQHF
clone size: NA; D gene: NA; V gene: TRBV28; J gene: TRBJ1-5; CDR3 DNA: TGTGCCAGCAGTTTATCAGCAGGGGATCAGCCCCAGCATTTT; CDR3 protein: CASSLSAGDQPQHF
clone size: NA; D gene: NA; V gene: TRBV7-2; J gene: TRBJ2-7; CDR3 DNA: TGTGCCAGTCGGGGGGCGGAGGTATCCTACGAGCAGTACTTC; CDR3 protein: CASRGAEVSYEQYF
clone size: NA; D gene: NA; V gene: TRBV9; J gene: TRBJ1-2; CDR3 DNA: TGTGCCAGCAGCGTAGACAGTAACTATGGCTACACCTTC; CDR3 protein: CASSVDSNYGYTF
clone size: NA; D gene: NA; V gene: TRBV6-6; J gene: TRBJ1-1; CDR3 DNA: TGTGCCAGCAGGCCCGACGGGATAAACACTGAAGCTTTCTTT; CDR3 protein: CASRPDGINTEAFF
clone size: NA; D gene: NA; V gene: TRBV4-2; J gene: TRBJ2-5; CDR3 DNA: TGTGCCAGCAGCCAAGAGGGCCGTGATCAAGAGACCCAGTACTTC; CDR3 protein: CASSQEGRDQETQYF
clone size: NA; D gene: NA; V gene: TRBV5-4; J gene: TRBJ2-7; CDR3 DNA: TGTGCCAGCAGCTTGGGTGGTCCCAGGGTCTCCTACGAGCAGTACTTC; CDR3 protein: CASSLGGPRVSYEQYF
clone size: NA; D gene: TRBD1; V gene: TRBV28; J gene: TRBJ1-4; CDR3 DNA: TGTGCCAGCAGGGGACCGGGACAGGGGAGTAATGAAAAACTGTTTTTT; CDR3 protein: CASRGPGQGSNEKLFF
clone size: NA; D gene: NA; V gene: TRBV25-1; J gene: TRBJ1-2; CDR3 DNA: TGTGCCAGCAGTGGCCCCCGGTTTGGCTACACCTTC; CDR3 protein: CASSGPRFGYTF
clone size: NA; D gene: TRBD2; V gene: TRBV4-2; J gene: TRBJ2-5; CDR3 DNA: TGTGCCAGCAGCCAAGATCTGGGAGGGGAGGAGACCCAGTACTTC; CDR3 protein: CASSQDLGGEETQYF
clone size: NA; D gene: NA; V gene: TRBV2; J gene: TRBJ1-4; CDR3 DNA: TGTGCCAGCAGAATGACTGGACTACCGGGGGAAAAACTGTTTTTT; CDR3 protein: CASRMTGLPGEKLFF
clone size: NA; D gene: NA; V gene: TRBV5-1; J gene: TRBJ2-5; CDR3 DNA: TGCGCCAGCACCGTCCAAGAGACCCAGTACTTC; CDR3 protein: CASTVQETQYF
clone size: NA; D gene: NA; V gene: TRBV5-4; J gene: TRBJ1-2; CDR3 DNA: TGTGCCAGCAGCCCCGGGCAGGGAGTACTCTCTGGCTACACCTTC; CDR3 protein: CASSPGQGVLSGYTF
clone size: once; D gene: TRBD1; V gene: TRBV27; J gene: TRBJ1-5; CDR3 DNA: TGTGCCAGCACCCCGGTCCGGGACAGGGCTAGCAATCAGCCCCAGCATTTT; CDR3 protein: CASTPVRDRASNQPQHF
clone size: NA; D gene: TRBD1; V gene: TRBV29-1; J gene: TRBJ2-3; CDR3 DNA: TGCAGCACCCAGGGGGTCTCCAGCACAGATACGCAGTATTTT; CDR3 protein: CSTQGVSSTDTQYF
clone size: few; D gene: TRBD1; V gene: TRBV7-9; J gene: TRBJ1-4; CDR3 DNA: TGTGCCAGCAGCCCGGGACAGGGTTCGGAAAAACTGTTTTTT; CDR3 protein: CASSPGQGSEKLFF
clone size: NA; D gene: NA; V gene: TRBV19; J gene: TRBJ2-7; CDR3 DNA: TGTGCCAGTAGTATGAGGGGGGAGGGGACCTACGAGCAGTACTTC; CDR3 protein: CASSMRGEGTYEQYF
clone size: NA; D gene: TRBD2; V gene: TRBV4-1; J gene: TRBJ2-7; CDR3 DNA: TGCGCCAGCAGCCCGCTAGCGGGAGGAGCCTACGAGCAGTACTTC; CDR3 protein: CASSPLAGGAYEQYF
clone size: NA; D gene: TRBD2; V gene: TRBV19; J gene: TRBJ2-7; CDR3 DNA: TGTGCCAGTAGTTACTTACTAGCGGGACTCTACGAGCAGTACTTC; CDR3 protein: CASSYLLAGLYEQYF
clone size: few; D gene: NA; V gene: TRBV18; J gene: TRBJ2-7; CDR3 DNA: TGTGCCAGCTCACCTGGACAGTCCAACTACGAGCAGTACTTC; CDR3 protein: CASSPGQSNYEQYF
clone size: NA; D gene: NA; V gene: TRBV6-5; J gene: TRBJ2-7; CDR3 DNA: TGTGCCAGCAGTTACGCCAGTACGGTCCACGAGCAGTACTTC; CDR3 protein: CASSYASTVHEQYF
clone size: NA; D gene: TRBD2; V gene: TRBV29-1; J gene: TRBJ2-5; CDR3 DNA: TGCAGCAGCTCAATAGCGGGAGGTCCAGAGACCCAGTACTTC; CDR3 protein: CSSSIAGGPETQYF
clone size: NA; D gene: NA; V gene: TRBV5-4; J gene: TRBJ1-1; CDR3 DNA: TGTGCCAGCAGCTTCGCCGAGAACACTGAAGCTTTCTTT; CDR3 protein: CASSFAENTEAFF
clone size: once; D gene: TRBD1; V gene: TRBV28; J gene: TRBJ2-7; CDR3 DNA: TGTGCCAGCAGTCCACCCGGGGACAGCTCCTACGAGCAGTACTTC; CDR3 protein: CASSPPGDSSYEQYF
clone size: NA; D gene: NA; V gene: TRBV2; J gene: TRBJ1-6; CDR3 DNA: TGTGCCAGCAAACAGGGCGGAACCAATAATTCACCCCTCCACTTT; CDR3 protein: CASKQGGTNNSPLHF
clone size: NA; D gene: TRBD1; V gene: TRBV7-7; J gene: TRBJ2-7; CDR3 DNA: TGTGCCAGCAGCTTTAGCCTTTTGGGACAGGGGACCTACGAGCAGTACTTC; CDR3 protein: CASSFSLLGQGTYEQYF
clone size: NA; D gene: NA; V gene: TRBV18; J gene: TRBJ2-7; CDR3 DNA: TGTGCCAGCTCACCATCGGTGACACCTAATTACGAGCAGTACTTC; CDR3 protein: CASSPSVTPNYEQYF
clone size: NA; D gene: NA; V gene: TRBV6-1; J gene: TRBJ2-7; CDR3 DNA: TGTGCCAGCAGCGGAGGGGGCGACCCTCCCTACGAGCAGTACTTC; CDR3 protein: CASSGGGDPPYEQYF
clone size: NA; D gene: NA; V gene: TRBV28; J gene: TRBJ2-7; CDR3 DNA: TGTGCCAGCAGCTCTGGGTCCTACGAGCAGTACTTC; CDR3 protein: CASSSGSYEQYF
clone size: NA; D gene: TRBD1; V gene: TRBV7-9; J gene: TRBJ2-6; CDR3 DNA: TGTGCCAGCTGGGACAGGCGGTGGGGCTCTGGGGCCAACGTCCTGACTTTC; CDR3 protein: CASWDRRWGSGANVLTF
clone size: NA; D gene: NA; V gene: TRBV7-9; J gene: TRBJ2-7; CDR3 DNA: TGTGCCAGCAGCCTCGATACAGGGTACGAGCAGTACTTC; CDR3 protein: CASSLDTGYEQYF
clone size: NA; D gene: NA; V gene: TRBV7-9; J gene: TRBJ2-1; CDR3 DNA: TGTGCCAGCAGCGGGCCACCAAGCTCCTACAATGAGCAGTTCTTC; CDR3 protein: CASSGPPSSYNEQFF
clone size: NA; D gene: TRBD1; V gene: TRBV19; J gene: TRBJ2-5; CDR3 DNA: TGTGCCAGTAGTATGGACAGGGCAGAGACCCAGTACTTC; CDR3 protein: CASSMDRAETQYF
clone size: NA; D gene: TRBD2; V gene: TRBV6-5; J gene: TRBJ2-7; CDR3 DNA: TGTGCCAGCAGTTACGGACTAGCGGGATCCTACGAGCAGTACTTC; CDR3 protein: CASSYGLAGSYEQYF
clone size: NA; D gene: NA; V gene: TRBV18; J gene: TRBJ1-2; CDR3 DNA: TGTGCCAGCTCACCTCAGGACCGCTATGGCTACACCTTC; CDR3 protein: CASSPQDRYGYTF
clone size: NA; D gene: NA; V gene: TRBV2; J gene: TRBJ1-2; CDR3 DNA: TGTGCCAGCAGTGATACGTTGCAGCCCACAGGCTACACCTTC; CDR3 protein: CASSDTLQPTGYTF
clone size: NA; D gene: NA; V gene: TRBV27; J gene: TRBJ1-3; CDR3 DNA: TGTGCCAGCAGTTTATCGTTTGAAAACTCTGGAAACACCATATATTTT; CDR3 protein: CASSLSFENSGNTIYF
clone size: NA; D gene: NA; V gene: TRBV7-9; J gene: TRBJ2-7; CDR3 DNA: TGTGCCAGCAGCTTAAGATGGGAGCAGTACTTC; CDR3 protein: CASSLRWEQYF
clone size: once; D gene: NA; V gene: TRBV5-5; J gene: TRBJ2-7; CDR3 DNA: TGTGCCAGCAGCTTCAGAACAGGGACCGAGCAGTACTTC; CDR3 protein: CASSFRTGTEQYF
clone size: NA; D gene: NA; V gene: TRBV19; J gene: TRBJ1-2; CDR3 DNA: TGTGCCAGTAGTCTCTCAATGGGGGGGACCTATGGCTACACCTTC; CDR3 protein: CASSLSMGGTYGYTF
clone size: NA; D gene: NA; V gene: TRBV9; J gene: TRBJ2-3; CDR3 DNA: TGTGCCAGCAGCGTAGGGGCTCGAGAAAGCACAGATACGCAGTATTTT; CDR3 protein: CASSVGARESTDTQYF
clone size: NA; D gene: NA; V gene: TRBV28; J gene: TRBJ2-2; CDR3 DNA: TGTGCCAGCACCCCCTGGGGACAAAACACCGGGGAGCTGTTTTTT; CDR3 protein: CASTPWGQNTGELFF
clone size: NA; D gene: TRBD2; V gene: TRBV10-3; J gene: TRBJ2-7; CDR3 DNA: TGTGCCATCAGTGATGGACTAGCGGGAGGATTAGGTTCCTACGAGCAGTACTTC; CDR3 protein: CAISDGLAGGLGSYEQYF
clone size: NA; D gene: NA; V gene: TRBV6-5; J gene: TRBJ2-7; CDR3 DNA: TGTGCCAGCAGTCCGCGACAGTCTCGCTCCTACGAGCAGTACTTC; CDR3 protein: CASSPRQSRSYEQYF
clone size: NA; D gene: TRBD2; V gene: TRBV7-6; J gene: TRBJ2-5; CDR3 DNA: TGTGCCAGCAGCCGTGGGGCGGGAGGAGGGCAAGAGACCCAGTACTTC; CDR3 protein: CASSRGAGGGQETQYF
clone size: NA; D gene: NA; V gene: TRBV19; J gene: TRBJ2-2; CDR3 DNA: TGTGCCAGTAGTGGAACAGGGTTAGGGGCCGGGGAGCTGTTTTTT; CDR3 protein: CASSGTGLGAGELFF